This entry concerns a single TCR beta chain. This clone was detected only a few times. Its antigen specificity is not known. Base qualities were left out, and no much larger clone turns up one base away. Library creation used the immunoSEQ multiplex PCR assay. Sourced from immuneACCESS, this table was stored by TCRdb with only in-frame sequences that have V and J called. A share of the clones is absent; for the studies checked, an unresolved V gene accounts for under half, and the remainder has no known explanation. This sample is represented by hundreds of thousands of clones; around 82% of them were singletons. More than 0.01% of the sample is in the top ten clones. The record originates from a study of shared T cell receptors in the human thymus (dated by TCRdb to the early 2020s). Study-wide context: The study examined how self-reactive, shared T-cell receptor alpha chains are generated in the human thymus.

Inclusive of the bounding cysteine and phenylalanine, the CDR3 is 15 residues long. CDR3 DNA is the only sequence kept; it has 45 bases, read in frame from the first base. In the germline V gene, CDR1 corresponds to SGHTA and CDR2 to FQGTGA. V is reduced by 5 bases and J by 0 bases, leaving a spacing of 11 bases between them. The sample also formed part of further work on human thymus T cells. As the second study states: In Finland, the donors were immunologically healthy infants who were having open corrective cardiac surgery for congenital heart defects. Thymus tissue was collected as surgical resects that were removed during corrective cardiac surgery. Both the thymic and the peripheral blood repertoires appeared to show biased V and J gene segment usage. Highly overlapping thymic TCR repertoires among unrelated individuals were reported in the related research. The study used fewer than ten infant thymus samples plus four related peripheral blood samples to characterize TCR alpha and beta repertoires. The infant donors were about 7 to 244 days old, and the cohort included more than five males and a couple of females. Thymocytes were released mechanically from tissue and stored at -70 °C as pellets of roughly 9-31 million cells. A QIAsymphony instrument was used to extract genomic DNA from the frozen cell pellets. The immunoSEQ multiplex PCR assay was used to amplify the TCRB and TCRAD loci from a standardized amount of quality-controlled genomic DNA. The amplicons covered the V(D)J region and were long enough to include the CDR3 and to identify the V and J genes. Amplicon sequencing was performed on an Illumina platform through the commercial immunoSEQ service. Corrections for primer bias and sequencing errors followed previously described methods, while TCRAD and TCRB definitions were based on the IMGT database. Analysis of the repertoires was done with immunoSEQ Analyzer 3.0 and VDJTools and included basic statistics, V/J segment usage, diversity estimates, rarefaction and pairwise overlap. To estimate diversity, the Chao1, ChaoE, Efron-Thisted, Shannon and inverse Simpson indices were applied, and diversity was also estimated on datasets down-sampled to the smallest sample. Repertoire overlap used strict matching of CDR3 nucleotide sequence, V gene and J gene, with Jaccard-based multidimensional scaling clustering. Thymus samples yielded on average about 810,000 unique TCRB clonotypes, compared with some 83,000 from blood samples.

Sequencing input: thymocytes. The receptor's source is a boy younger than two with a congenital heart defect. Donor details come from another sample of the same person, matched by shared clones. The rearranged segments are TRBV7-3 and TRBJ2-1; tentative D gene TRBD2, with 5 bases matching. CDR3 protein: CASSTERCSYNEQFF. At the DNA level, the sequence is TGTGCCAGCAGCACGGAGCGGTGCTCCTACAATGAGCAGTTCTTC.